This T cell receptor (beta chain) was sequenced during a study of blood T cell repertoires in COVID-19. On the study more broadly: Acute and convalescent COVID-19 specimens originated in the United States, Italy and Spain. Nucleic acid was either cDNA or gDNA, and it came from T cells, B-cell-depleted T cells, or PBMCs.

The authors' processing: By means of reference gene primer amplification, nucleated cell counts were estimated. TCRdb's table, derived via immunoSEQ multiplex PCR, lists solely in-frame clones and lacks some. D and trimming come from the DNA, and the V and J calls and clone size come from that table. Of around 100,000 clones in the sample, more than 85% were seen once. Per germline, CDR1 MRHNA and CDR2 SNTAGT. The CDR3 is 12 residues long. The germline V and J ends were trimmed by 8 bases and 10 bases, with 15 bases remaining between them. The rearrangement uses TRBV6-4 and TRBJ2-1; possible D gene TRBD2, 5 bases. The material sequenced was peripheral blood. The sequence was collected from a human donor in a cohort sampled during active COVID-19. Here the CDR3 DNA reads TGTGCCAGCGATAGAAGCAGCGGAGAGCAGTTCTTC. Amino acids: CASDRSSGEQFF.